Shown below are 30 T cell receptor beta chains from a single sample sequenced in a study of PD-1 blockade in classical Hodgkin lymphoma. Every one of the patients relapsed after autologous stem cell transplantation (brentuximab vedotin exposure was variable). Assay used: immunoSEQ multiplex PCR; TCRdb lists only in-frame clones, some missing. This table has around 20,000 clones, 80% to 90% appearing once. This material consisted of peripheral blood mononuclear cells (PBMCs), taken before the second cycle of nivolumab. The receptors originated from a human donor with classical Hodgkin lymphoma.

In its sample, this clone was seen once. This chain links TRBV6-5 with TRBJ1-2, with D perhaps TRBD1 (5 bases). CDR3 length: 13 amino acids. V gave up 1 base and J gave up 8 bases, with 11 bases separating them. Germline values: CDR1 MNHEY, CDR2 SVGAGI. The CDR3 loop reads CASSYLGGAGYTF. Written as DNA, the CDR3 is TGTGCCAGCAGTTACTTGGGAGGGGCAGGCTACACCTTC.

This chain uses TRBV7-8 with TRBJ2-1; D call uncertain. Germline CDR1 SGHVS, CDR2 FQNEAQ. Deletions cut 3 bases from V and 4 bases from J, with 13 bases between. The CDR3 consists of 15 residues. The CDR3 nucleotides read TGTGCCAGCAGCTTGAACTACCTAACATACAATGAGCAGTTCTTC. Protein: CASSLNYLTYNEQFF.

The chain carries TRBV5-1 and TRBJ2-5; the match to TRBD1 covers 9 bases. With V trimmed by 2 bases and J by 1 base, 6 bases remained unmatched. Germline-derived CDR1 and CDR2 are SGHRS and YFSETQ. This CDR3 is built from 16 residues. CDR3 DNA: TGCGCCAGCAGCTTTACCGGGACAGGGAGCCAAGAGACCCAGTACTTC. This encodes CASSFTGTGSQETQYF.

This clone was detected a few times. This rearrangement joins TRBV27 to TRBJ2-1; D is possibly TRBD1 or TRBD2 (6 bases each). The CDR3 covers 15 residues. Germline CDR1 is MNHEY and CDR2 is SMNVEV (reference sequence). V dropped 6 bases and J dropped 0 bases, with 12 bases sitting between them. As DNA, the CDR3 is TGTGCCAGCAGCCCGCGGGACAACTCCTACAATGAGCAGTTCTTC. Translation: CASSPRDNSYNEQFF.

The chain carries TRBV7-9 and TRBJ2-5; TRBD2 might be the D (6 bases). Germline loops: CDR1 SEHNR, CDR2 FQNEAQ (reference sequence). The CDR3 runs to 15 residues. Trimming removed 2 bases at V and 4 bases at J, with 14 bases between. CDR3 protein: CASSLPAGLRETQYF. The DNA for the CDR3 is TGTGCCAGCAGCTTACCTGCGGGGCTGCGAGAGACCCAGTACTTC.

This clone has a handful of counts. This rearrangement joins TRBV6-6 to TRBJ2-3; a possible D gene is TRBD2 (5 bases). Trimming shortened V by 4 bases and J by 3 bases, and 11 bases separated the two germline ends. This CDR3 has 14 residues. CDR1 and CDR2 (germline): MNHNY, SVGAGI (reference sequence). CDR3 sequence (DNA): TGTGCCAGCAGTTCGAGTAGCGCAACAGATACGCAGTATTTT. This sequence encodes CASSSSSATDTQYF.

The chain carries TRBV7-9 and TRBJ1-3; the D is unclear. The CDR3 runs 14 residues. Germline assignment: CDR1 SEHNR and CDR2 FQNEAQ (reference sequence). Trimming left V 3 bases short and J 0 bases short, with 6 bases between. As DNA, the CDR3 is TGTGCCAGCAGCTTGCGGGGCTCTGGAAACACCATATATTTT. It codes for CASSLRGSGNTIYF.

This CDR3 reads CASSLPTGINYGYTF. CDR3 nucleotides: TGTGCCAGCAGCCTACCAACAGGGATCAACTATGGCTACACCTTC. The chain combines TRBV4-2 with TRBJ1-2, with D tentatively TRBD1 (6 bases). The V end was cut by 4 bases, the J end by 2 bases, with 14 bases between. The germline V gene encodes CDR1 LGHNA and CDR2 YNFKEQ. This CDR3 has 15 residues.

The CDR3 sequence: CASTPTGNTGELFF. The CDR3 region has the DNA TGCGCCAGCACCCCCACAGGGAACACCGGGGAGCTGTTTTTT. This sequence joins TRBV5-1 and TRBJ2-2; maybe TRBD1 (5 bases). Trimming cost V 6 bases and J 1 base, with 10 bases left between them. This CDR3 region has 14 residues. Looked up from germline, CDR1 is SGHRS and CDR2 is YFSETQ.

This chain connects TRBV2 to TRBJ2-5; TRBD2 matches 8 bases. Trimming took 7 bases from V and 5 from J; bases not matched to a gene: 6. CDR1 and CDR2 (germline): SNHLY, FYNNEI. The CDR3 spans 13 residues. Here the CDR3 reads CASTGTSGETQYF. CDR3 DNA: TGTGCCAGCACCGGGACTAGTGGGGAGACCCAGTACTTC.

The V call is TRBV5-1, the J call TRBJ2-5, with D maybe TRBD1 (5 bases). The J call may not be correct, given that the DNA end is closer to TRBJ2-7. The CDR3 totals 14 residues. CDR1 and CDR2 from the germline V gene are SGHRS and YFSETQ. In DNA form, the CDR3 reads TGCGCCAGCAGCTTGTTCTCGGACACCTACGAGCAGTACTTC. This sequence encodes CASSLFSDTYEQYF.

This chain links TRBV5-1 with TRBJ2-3, with D maybe TRBD2 (6 bases). V was trimmed by 4 bases and J by 6 bases, leaving 18 bases between them. The CDR3 has 15 residues. Germline V gives CDR1 SGHRS, CDR2 YFSETQ. CDR3 nucleotides: TGCGCCAGCAGCCAAATAGCGGCACACAGTGATACGCAGTATTTT. Its protein is CASSQIAAHSDTQYF.

The chain is built from TRBV5-1 and TRBJ2-1; TRBD2 is a possible D gene (6 bases). The CDR3 contains 13 residues. CDR1 is SGHRS and CDR2 is YFSETQ in the germline V gene. The V gene lost 2 bases and the J gene lost 8 bases, with 11 bases spanning the gap. The DNA for the CDR3 is TGCGCCAGCAGCTTAGCGGGCATTGATGAGCAGTTCTTC. Protein product: CASSLAGIDEQFF. The whole variable domain, remainder taken from reference TRBV5-1 and TRBJ2-1, is KAGVTQTPRYLIKTRGQQVTLSCSPISGHRSVSWYQQTPGQGLQFLFEYFSETQRNKGNFPGRFSGRQFSNSRSEMNVSTLELGDSALYLCASSLAGIDEQFFGPGTRLTVL.

The CDR3 region is CASSSRGGSEQFF. In DNA, the CDR3 is TGTGCCAGCAGCTCTCGGGGGGGCAGTGAGCAGTTCTTC. This rearrangement joins TRBV7-9 to TRBJ2-1; 8 bases are a match to TRBD2. The CDR3 sequence is 13 residues long. J lost 9 bases, V lost 4 bases, and 5 bases had no gene match. The V gene's germline CDR1 is SEHNR and CDR2 FQNEAQ (reference sequence).

The chain employs TRBV5-1 and TRBJ1-2, with D perhaps TRBD1 (6 bases). Deletions cut 0 bases from V and 2 bases from J, with 8 bases between. CDR3 length: 14 residues. CDR1 SGHRS and CDR2 YFSETQ come from the germline V gene. DNA of the CDR3: TGCGCCAGCAGCTTGGCCACAGGGAACTATGGCTACACCTTC. Its translation is CASSLATGNYGYTF.

By share, this clone counts as medium-sized. This chain uses TRBV6-6 with TRBJ1-1; a weak D match, TRBD1 (6 bases). V was clipped by 6 bases and J by 5 bases, with 16 bases between them. Germline values: CDR1 MNHNY, CDR2 SVGAGI (reference sequence). This CDR3 is built from 14 residues. CDR3: CASRHDRLETEAFF. The CDR3 DNA reads TGTGCCAGCAGGCACGACAGGTTGGAGACTGAAGCTTTCTTT.

This clone was observed a handful of times. The chain links TRBV7-9 to TRBJ2-5; D gene unclear. The V gene's germline CDR1 is SEHNR and CDR2 FQNEAQ (reference sequence). The CDR3 loop spans 11 amino acids. The V gene lost 6 bases and the J gene lost 4 bases, with 6 bases spanning the gap. CDR3 sequence reads: CASSSIETQYF. The CDR3 DNA follows: TGTGCCAGCAGTTCCATAGAGACCCAGTACTTC.

This rearrangement joins TRBV4-2 to TRBJ2-3; 9 nucleotides agree with TRBD2. Trimming cost V 1 base and J 3 bases; bases outside gene matches: 5. Germline assignment: CDR1 LGHNA and CDR2 YNFKEQ. CDR3 size: 16 residues. The CDR3 sequence is CASSQGGTSSTDTQYF. The CDR3 DNA reads TGTGCCAGCAGCCAAGGTGGGACTAGCTCTACAGATACGCAGTATTTT.

V usage is TRBV19 and J usage is TRBJ2-1; 9 bases align to TRBD1. In germline, CDR1 is LNHDA, CDR2 SQIVND (reference sequence). Trimming cost V 7 bases and J 6 bases; bases outside gene matches: 4. The CDR3 has 13 amino acids. The CDR3 DNA reads TGTGCCAGTACCGTGACAGGGGGCAATGAGCAGTTCTTC. Residues: CASTVTGGNEQFF.

This chain links TRBV5-1 with TRBJ2-1; no clear D. Germline CDR1 reads SGHRS; CDR2 reads YFSETQ. The CDR3 is 14 residues long. V was pared by 4 bases and J by 0 bases, with 8 bases between. The CDR3 DNA reads as TGCGCCAGCAGCCCCATGGACTCCTACAATGAGCAGTTCTTC. This sequence encodes CASSPMDSYNEQFF.

A single count supports this clone. This chain uses TRBV5-1 with TRBJ1-4, with 9 positions matching TRBD1. Per the germline V gene, CDR1 is SGHRS and CDR2 is YFSETQ. This CDR3 comprises 15 residues. V shed 1 base and J 8 bases; nucleotides not matched to a gene: 6. CDR3 region: CASSLMGTGKEKLFF. The CDR3 nucleotides read TGCGCCAGCAGCTTGATGGGGACAGGGAAAGAAAAACTGTTTTTT. Full variable domain (missing parts from reference TRBV5-1 and TRBJ1-4): KAGVTQTPRYLIKTRGQQVTLSCSPISGHRSVSWYQQTPGQGLQFLFEYFSETQRNKGNFPGRFSGRQFSNSRSEMNVSTLELGDSALYLCASSLMGTGKEKLFFGSGTQLSVL.

The V gene is TRBV7-9, the J gene TRBJ1-2; D uncertain. Germline lookup yields CDR1 SEHNR and CDR2 FQNEAQ (reference sequence). The CDR3 is 12 amino acids. The V gene lost 4 bases and the J gene lost 5 bases, with 8 bases spanning the gap. DNA for the CDR3: TGTGCCAGCAGCTCCCTTTTGTATGGCTACACCTTC. Translated, it gives CASSSLLYGYTF.

The sample holds one count of this clone. The chain has TRBV9 and TRBJ2-3; no clear D. CDR1 and CDR2 (germline): SGDLS, YYNGEE. V was shortened by 0 bases and J by 5 bases, with 16 bases between the two germline ends. This CDR3 is 16 amino acids long. CDR3 amino acids: CASSVDDQPFRDTQYF. In DNA, the CDR3 is TGTGCCAGCAGCGTAGATGACCAACCGTTCAGAGATACGCAGTATTTT.

The chain carries TRBV7-9 and TRBJ2-7, with a tentative D call TRBD1 (5 bases). From germline, CDR1 is SEHNR and CDR2 FQNEAQ (reference sequence). The CDR3 runs to 16 residues. V dropped 5 bases and J dropped 3 bases, with 20 bases sitting between them. The CDR3 here is CASSLGNVGQGYEQYF. The DNA of the CDR3 is TGTGCCAGCAGCCTAGGTAACGTCGGGCAGGGCTACGAGCAGTACTTC.

This rearrangement joins TRBV2 to TRBJ1-1; D is unresolved. Trimming cost V 6 bases and J 0 bases, with 8 bases left between them. The CDR3 is 13 residues long. Germline CDR1 reads SNHLY; CDR2 reads FYNNEI. Here the CDR3 reads CASSLTVNTEAFF. The CDR3 DNA reads as TGTGCCAGCAGCCTAACAGTGAACACTGAAGCTTTCTTT. The full variable domain, with the rest looked up from reference TRBV2 and TRBJ1-1, is EPEVTQTPSHQVTQMGQEVILRCVPISNHLYFYWYRQILGQKVEFLVSFYNNEISEKSEIFDDQFSVERPDGSNFTLKIRSTKLEDSAMYFCASSLTVNTEAFFGQGTRLTVV.

This sequence joins TRBV2 and TRBJ2-1, with 8 nucleotides matching TRBD1. CDR3 size: 14 residues. The V gene end was trimmed by 9 bases and the J gene end by 9 bases; junction bases not matched to a gene: 13. Looked up from germline, CDR1 is SNHLY and CDR2 is FYNNEI. The CDR3 here is CASFRDRIDGEQFF. CDR3 coding DNA: TGTGCCAGTTTCCGGGACAGGATAGATGGTGAGCAGTTCTTC.

The V gene is TRBV5-1, the J gene TRBJ2-7; TRBD1 is a possible D gene (6 bases). V was clipped by 4 bases and J by 2 bases, with 19 bases between them. This CDR3 region has 16 residues. CDR1 and CDR2 from the germline V gene are SGHRS and YFSETQ. CDR3 loop: CASSIHRETFAYEQYF. In DNA, the CDR3 is TGCGCCAGCAGCATACACAGGGAGACGTTTGCCTACGAGCAGTACTTC.

V and J are TRBV7-9 and TRBJ1-3; the D gene is possibly TRBD1 (6 bases). Germline CDR1 SEHNR, CDR2 FQNEAQ (reference sequence). The CDR3 has 16 residues. Trimming shortened V by 1 base and J by 0 bases, and 10 bases separated the two germline ends. The CDR3 reads CASSLGSGDSGNTIYF. DNA for the CDR3: TGTGCCAGCAGCTTAGGGTCAGGGGACTCTGGAAACACCATATATTTT.

The chain uses TRBV6-5 and TRBJ2-7; the match to TRBD2 covers 8 bases. CDR1 and CDR2 (germline): MNHEY, SVGAGI. V trimming: 2 bases; J trimming: 3 bases; junction bases outside the gene matches: 3. This CDR3 contains 14 residues. The CDR3 is CASSYGRGGYEQYF. The CDR3 DNA follows: TGTGCCAGCAGTTACGGTCGGGGGGGCTACGAGCAGTACTTC.

This clone has more than one count but fewer than ten. The chain recombines TRBV5-1 with TRBJ2-7; D uncertain. CDR1 SGHRS and CDR2 YFSETQ come from the germline V gene. CDR3 size: 11 residues. The V and J ends lost 0 bases and 5 bases respectively, with 3 bases between them. The CDR3 region is CASSLADEQYF. For the CDR3, the DNA is TGCGCCAGCAGCTTGGCGGACGAGCAGTACTTC.